This T cell receptor (beta chain) was identified in a study of T cell responses to AZD1222 COVID-19 vaccine. Points from the study as a whole: At baseline, seropositivity was found in only six or seven AZD1222 recipients. After the peak T cell response, and only then, were repertoires sampled.

TCRdb's copy holds only in-frame clones and misses some; the assay was immunoSEQ multiplex PCR. The repertoire holds about 150,000 clones, with about 93% as singletons. Comments on this clone: Antigen: not known.

V gave up 5 bases and J gave up 7 bases, with 15 bases separating them. CDR3 length: 14 residues. Looked up from germline, CDR1 is LNHDA and CDR2 is SQIVND (reference sequence). The TCR comes from an adult in good health. The chain joins TRBV19 to TRBJ2-1, with D perhaps TRBD1 or TRBD2 (5 bases each). This sample comprised peripheral blood, obtained on day 0 of AZD1222 vaccination. In nucleotides, the CDR3 is TGTGCCAGTAGTCTCCGGGGCCCAAGGAATGAGCAGTTCTTC. As protein: CASSLRGPRNEQFF.